These T cell receptor beta chains were read from a single sample in a study of response to subunit inactivated influenza vaccine. Using its own MiXCR run on the RT-PCR reads, TCRdb lists one record per CDR3 protein. Among roughly 570,000 distinct CDR3 sequences listed, 13% to 15% were seen once. The specimen comprised PBMCs from blood, sampled 11 to 12 days after vaccination. The receptors were gathered from a man aged 50-59 years who received an inactivated influenza vaccine. CDR3s include the opening cysteine and the closing phenylalanine or tryptophan. A D gene is named only where the DNA matches it firmly. For some rows the clone size is stated as once, few or many, or as a class when expanded; others skip it.

V	size	D	J	CDR3	DNA
TRBV20-1	NA	NA	TRBJ1-1	CSARTQGLGNTEAFF	TGCAGTGCTAGAACTCAGGGATTGGGGAACACTGAAGCTTTCTTT
TRBV20-1	NA	TRBD2	TRBJ2-7	CSARTSGILAYEQYF	TGCAGTGCTAGGACTAGCGGGATCCTTGCCTACGAGCAGTACTTC
TRBV10-3	NA	TRBD2	TRBJ2-3	CAISEPLLAGIDETQYF	TGTGCCATCAGTGAGCCCCTACTAGCGGGGATCGATGAGACGCAGTATTTT
TRBV3-1	few	TRBD2	TRBJ2-7	CASSPTSGATYEQYF	TGTGCCAGCAGCCCGACTAGCGGAGCCACCTACGAGCAGTACTTC
TRBV2	NA	TRBD2	TRBJ2-3	CASTLRTSVTDTQYF	TGTGCCAGTACCCTCCGGACTAGCGTGACAGATACGCAGTATTTT
TRBV10-3	NA	TRBD2	TRBJ2-2	CAISVAGVAGELFF	TGTGCCATCAGTGTAGCGGGAGTTGCCGGGGAGCTGTTTTTT
TRBV10-3	few	NA	TRBJ2-2	CAITKQSNTGELFF	TGTGCCATCACAAAACAATCGAACACCGGGGAGCTGTTTTTT
TRBV20-1	once	TRBD2	TRBJ2-7	CSARLASSGRDEQYF	TGCAGTGCTAGATTGGCTAGTAGCGGGAGGGACGAGCAGTACTTC
TRBV3-1	few	TRBD2	TRBJ2-5	CASSQRGAGERETQYF	TGTGCCAGCAGCCAAAGAGGAGCGGGAGAGCGGGAGACCCAGTACTTC
TRBV6-1	NA	TRBD1	TRBJ2-1	CASSPDRVGNEQFF	TGTGCCAGCAGCCCCGACAGGGTGGGGAATGAGCAGTTCTTC
TRBV13	many	NA	TRBJ2-7	CASSLKYNEQYF	TGTGCCAGCAGCTTGAAGTATAACGAGCAGTACTTC
TRBV28	NA	NA	TRBJ2-7	CASSPRYLDYEQYF	TGTGCCAGCAGTCCCCGGTACCTCGATTACGAGCAGTACTTC
TRBV7-2	NA	TRBD2	TRBJ2-7	CASSLFRTSGDTYEQYF	TGTGCCAGCAGCTTATTCAGAACTAGCGGGGACACCTACGAGCAGTACTTC
TRBV20-1	NA	TRBD2	TRBJ2-3	CSARAGGLDTQYF	TGCAGTGCCAGGGCGGGGGGGCTGGATACGCAGTATTTT
TRBV24-1	many	NA	TRBJ2-1	CATSDLAFGGDNEQFF	TGTGCCACCAGTGATTTGGCTTTTGGAGGAGACAATGAGCAGTTCTTC
TRBV5-1	NA	NA	TRBJ2-7	CASSFWGQDERYF	TGCGCCAGCAGCTTCTGGGGGCAGGACGAGCGGTACTTC
TRBV7-9	NA	NA	TRBJ1-2	CASSPVGGNGYTF	TGTGCCAGCAGCCCGGTGGGGGGTAATGGCTACACCTTC
TRBV20-1	few	TRBD2	TRBJ2-1	CSATGTSRYNEQFF	TGCAGTGCTACCGGGACTAGCAGGTACAATGAGCAGTTCTTC
TRBV3-1	NA	NA	TRBJ1-6	CASSQVRGGNSPLHF	TGTGCCAGCAGCCAGGTCAGGGGAGGGAATTCACCCCTCCACTTT
TRBV20-1	few	NA	TRBJ2-7	CSARDQRDTVVYEQYF	TGCAGTGCTAGAGATCAGAGAGACACGGTGGTTTACGAGCAGTACTTC
TRBV4-1	NA	NA	TRBJ2-1	CASSQQAGSSYNEQFF	TGCGCCAGCAGCCAGCAAGCAGGGAGCTCCTACAATGAGCAGTTCTTC
TRBV19	few	NA	TRBJ2-7	CASSIAFNRDYEQYF	TGTGCCAGTAGTATAGCATTTAACAGGGACTACGAGCAGTACTTC
TRBV20-1	few	TRBD2	TRBJ2-1	CSAAGLAGGYNEQFF	TGCAGTGCGGCGGGACTAGCGGGGGGGTACAATGAGCAGTTCTTC
TRBV6-5	few	TRBD1	TRBJ2-5	CASSFQGAIETQYF	TGTGCCAGCAGTTTCCAGGGGGCCATAGAGACCCAGTACTTC
TRBV5-6	few	NA	TRBJ2-2	CASSLFRDTGELFF	TGTGCCAGCAGCTTGTTCAGGGACACCGGGGAGCTGTTTTTT
TRBV28	many	NA	TRBJ1-1	CASTAEIMNTEAFF	TGTGCCAGCACGGCGGAGATTATGAACACTGAAGCTTTCTTT
TRBV28	few	NA	TRBJ1-4	CASNNRDHFNEKLFF	TGTGCCAGCAACAATCGGGACCACTTTAATGAAAAACTGTTTTTT
TRBV5-1	NA	NA	TRBJ1-3	CASSLQAGDGNTIYF	TGCGCCAGCAGCTTGCAGGCCGGGGACGGAAACACCATATATTTT
TRBV20-1	NA	TRBD1	TRBJ2-3	CSARTGQGMRRTQYF	TGCAGTGCCCGGACAGGGCAGGGTATGAGACGGACGCAGTATTTT
TRBV9	few	TRBD2	TRBJ2-5	CASSVEGLAGAETQYF	TGTGCCAGCAGCGTAGAAGGACTAGCGGGAGCAGAGACCCAGTACTTC
TRBV9	few	TRBD1	TRBJ2-5	CASSVARGGRETQYF	TGTGCCAGCAGCGTAGCACGAGGGGGCCGGGAGACCCAGTACTTC
TRBV28	many	NA	TRBJ2-2	CASSLEAGATGELFF	TGTGCCAGCAGTTTAGAGGCAGGGGCCACCGGGGAGCTGTTTTTT
TRBV10-3	NA	TRBD2	TRBJ2-2	CAISNGREGNTGELFF	TGTGCCATCAGTAACGGGCGGGAGGGAAACACCGGGGAGCTGTTTTTT
TRBV4-3	few	TRBD2	TRBJ2-3	CASSQDWAGAVNTQYF	TGCGCCAGCAGCCAAGATTGGGCGGGAGCGGTAAATACGCAGTATTTT
TRBV7-2	NA	TRBD2	TRBJ2-1	CASSSRLAGAGNEQFF	TGTGCCAGCAGCTCGCGACTAGCGGGGGCGGGGAATGAGCAGTTCTTC
TRBV2	NA	NA	TRBJ2-7	CASLGGGSPREQYF	TGTGCCAGCTTAGGGGGAGGGTCTCCCAGAGAGCAGTACTTC
TRBV5-1	many	NA	TRBJ2-1	CASSPIGDGAYNEQFF	TGCGCCAGCAGCCCCATCGGGGACGGTGCATACAATGAGCAGTTCTTC
TRBV7-2	NA	TRBD1	TRBJ1-5	CASSLTGKSRLQPQHF	TGTGCCAGCAGCCTGACAGGGAAATCGAGGCTTCAGCCCCAGCATTTT
TRBV29-1	few	TRBD1	TRBJ2-1	CSVEGRARDRLWEQFF	TGCAGCGTTGAAGGCAGAGCCCGGGACAGATTATGGGAGCAGTTCTTC
TRBV7-8	few	NA	TRBJ2-7	CASSLDPGSAYEQYF	TGTGCCAGCAGCTTAGATCCGGGATCGGCCTACGAGCAGTACTTC
TRBV10-2	NA	NA	TRBJ2-5	CASSEGRPETQYF	TGCGCCAGCAGTGAGGGACGTCCAGAGACCCAGTACTTC
TRBV7-2	few	NA	TRBJ2-1	CASSLDRLSEQFF	TGTGCCAGCAGCTTAGATAGGCTCTCGGAGCAGTTCTTC
TRBV4-2	few	TRBD1	TRBJ1-1	CASSQHRDRGRTEAFF	TGTGCCAGCAGCCAACACCGGGACAGGGGTCGAACTGAAGCTTTCTTT
TRBV29-1	NA	NA	TRBJ2-1	CSVHAAPVEFF	TGCAGCGTTCATGCTGCTCCCGTGGAGTTCTTC
TRBV3-1	NA	NA	TRBJ2-7	CASSHGDEQYF	TGTGCCAGCAGCCACGGAGACGAGCAGTACTTC
TRBV12-3/TRBV12-4	few	NA	TRBJ1-6	CASSSHGTKSLHF	TGTGCCAGCAGTTCACACGGAACCAAGTCCCTCCACTTT
TRBV7-9	NA	NA	TRBJ1-1	CASSPPAGRRAFF	TGTGCCAGCAGCCCACCGGCCGGGAGGAGAGCTTTCTTT
TRBV29-1	few	TRBD2	TRBJ2-7	CSVVLAGVSYEQYF	TGCAGCGTTGTACTAGCGGGAGTAAGTTACGAGCAGTACTTC
TRBV7-9	few	NA	TRBJ2-1	CASTVAQFNEQFF	TGTGCCAGCACGGTGGCGCAGTTCAATGAGCAGTTCTTC
TRBV4-3	NA	NA	TRBJ1-4	CASSQDLEGNEKLFF	TGCGCCAGCAGCCAAGATCTCGAAGGGAATGAAAAACTGTTTTTT
TRBV3-1	many	NA	TRBJ1-6	CASSVFHSTGNSPLHF	TGTGCCAGCAGCGTTTTCCACTCTACTGGGAATTCACCCCTCCACTTT
TRBV6-6	NA	NA	TRBJ2-1	CASSYSLNEQFF	TGTGCCAGCAGTTACTCTCTCAATGAGCAGTTCTTC
TRBV28	many	NA	TRBJ2-4	CASSFGGVAKNIQYF	TGTGCCAGCAGTTTTGGCGGCGTAGCCAAAAACATTCAGTACTTC
TRBV29-1	NA	TRBD1	TRBJ2-5	CSVGQGAEETQYF	TGCAGCGTTGGACAGGGGGCAGAGGAGACCCAGTACTTC
TRBV2	NA	NA	TRBJ2-7	CASSEARNPSYEQYF	TGTGCCAGCAGTGAAGCGAGGAATCCATCCTACGAGCAGTACTTC
TRBV23-1	NA	NA	TRBJ1-1	CASSRPSDRMNTEAFF	TGCGCCAGCAGTCGCCCCAGCGACAGAATGAACACTGAAGCTTTCTTT